One and the same sample provided the 21 T cell receptor beta chains below, sequenced in a study of T cell responses to AZD1222 COVID-19 vaccine. The repertoire was sequenced with immunoSEQ multiplex PCR; TCRdb's copy has only in-frame clones and lacks some. The sample contains 150,000 to 200,000 clones, 85% to 90% of which appear only once. The sample in question was peripheral blood, obtained 28 days after the second AZD1222 dose. The receptors derive from an adult who received the AZD1222 COVID-19 vaccine.

The chain combines TRBV2 with TRBJ1-3; D ambiguous. V was trimmed by 7 bases and J by 2 bases, leaving 12 bases between them. Germline V lookup: CDR1 SNHLY, CDR2 FYNNEI. This CDR3 is 14 amino acids long. In DNA, the CDR3 is TGTGCCAGCAAACTAGGCCAGCCTGGAAACACCATATATTTT. This gives the protein CASKLGQPGNTIYF. Using reference TRBV2 and TRBJ1-3 for the parts outside the CDR3, the full variable domain is EPEVTQTPSHQVTQMGQEVILRCVPISNHLYFYWYRQILGQKVEFLVSFYNNEISEKSEIFDDQFSVERPDGSNFTLKIRSTKLEDSAMYFCASKLGQPGNTIYFGEGSWLTVV.

V is TRBV7-8 and J is TRBJ1-6, with unresolved D. Trimming left V 1 base short and J 7 bases short, with 11 bases between. This CDR3 contains 15 residues. The germline CDR1 and CDR2 sequences are SGHVS and FQNEAQ. The CDR3 reads CASSLEIHGNSPLHF. CDR3 DNA sequence: TGTGCCAGCAGCTTAGAAATCCACGGGAATTCACCCCTCCACTTT.

The J gene is TRBJ2-7, the V gene TRBV30; D might be TRBD2 (5 bases). CDR1 GTSNPN and CDR2 SVGIG come from the germline V gene (reference sequence). The CDR3 sequence is 14 residues long. V was cut by 5 bases and J by 5 bases, with 19 bases left in between. The CDR3, as DNA: TGTGCCTGGGATGGCCTTAGAGGGAGTGACGAGCAGTACTTC. It translates to CAWDGLRGSDEQYF.

The gene calls are TRBV6-5 and TRBJ1-1; a possible D gene is TRBD1 (6 bases). Trimming pared 2 bases from V and 1 base from J, leaving 8 bases between. The CDR3 totals 14 residues. CDR1 and CDR2 from the germline V gene are MNHEY and SVGAGI. In nucleotides, the CDR3 is TGTGCCAGCAGTTACGACAGGACGAACACTGAAGCTTTCTTT. This translates into CASSYDRTNTEAFF.

The chain combines TRBV24-1 with TRBJ2-5; D may be TRBD1 (6 bases). The CDR3 totals 13 residues. Germline lookup yields CDR1 KGHDR and CDR2 SFDVKD. Trimming removed 5 bases at V and 5 bases at J, with 11 bases between. The DNA of the CDR3 is TGTGCCACCAGTGGGGACAAGAGTGAGACCCAGTACTTC. It codes for CATSGDKSETQYF.

The chain links TRBV7-2 to TRBJ2-7, with no clear D. This CDR3 has 11 amino acids. V was trimmed by 3 bases and J by 3 bases, leaving 3 bases between them. The germline CDR1 and CDR2 sequences are SGHTA and FQGNSA. In DNA form, the CDR3 reads TGTGCCAGCAGCTTCGACTACGAGCAGTACTTC. Encoded protein: CASSFDYEQYF.

The chain links TRBV12-3 or TRBV12-4 to TRBJ2-2; D is uncertain. The CDR3 is 12 amino acids. V lost 2 bases and J lost 5, with 3 bases in between. CDR3 amino acids: CASSLWTGELFF. In DNA form, the CDR3 reads TGTGCCAGCAGTTTATGGACCGGGGAGCTGTTTTTT.

The chain combines TRBV12-3 or TRBV12-4 with TRBJ2-3, with D hard to call. CDR3 length: 12 residues. Trimming pared 2 bases from V and 7 bases from J, leaving 7 bases between. In DNA form, the CDR3 reads TGTGCCAGCAGTTTACCAGGAAATACGCAGTATTTT. Amino acids: CASSLPGNTQYF.

The CDR3 region has the DNA TGTGCCAGCAGTGTTGGGACAGACCCTAGCAATCAGCCCCAGCATTTT. Encoded protein: CASSVGTDPSNQPQHF. This chain uses TRBV6-1 with TRBJ1-5, with 7 bases aligning to TRBD1. From germline, CDR1 is MNHNS and CDR2 SASEGT. V gave up 4 bases and J gave up 0 bases; unmatched junction bases: 6. The CDR3 consists of 16 residues.

This clone was counted only a few times. The chain has TRBV27 and TRBJ1-5, with D uncertain. The CDR3 extends over 14 amino acids. Trimming removed 5 bases at V and 3 bases at J, with 11 bases between. CDR1 and CDR2 (germline): MNHEY, SMNVEV (reference sequence). This CDR3 is CASSGGRYNQPQHF. The CDR3 region has the DNA TGTGCCAGCAGTGGCGGACGGTACAATCAGCCCCAGCATTTT.

The chain carries TRBV5-5 and TRBJ1-2; D unresolved. This CDR3 region has 14 residues. The germline V and J ends were trimmed by 0 bases and 1 base, with 7 bases remaining between them. Germline loops: CDR1 SGHKS, CDR2 YYEKEE (reference sequence). The CDR3 loop is CASSLVQVNYGYTF. The CDR3, as DNA: TGTGCCAGCAGCTTGGTTCAGGTTAACTATGGCTACACCTTC.

The rearrangement joins TRBV5-1 to TRBJ2-2; D perhaps matches TRBD2 (7 bases). The CDR3 spans 16 residues. Germline V gene lookup returns CDR1 SGHRS and CDR2 YFSETQ. V lost 6 bases and J 4 bases, leaving 19 bases between the germline ends. CDR3 bases: TGCGCCAGCACCTATGGGGGGGCTCCGCGCACCGGGGAGCTGTTTTTT. Protein: CASTYGGAPRTGELFF. Based on the CDR3 plus reference TRBV5-1 and TRBJ2-2, the full variable domain is KAGVTQTPRYLIKTRGQQVTLSCSPISGHRSVSWYQQTPGQGLQFLFEYFSETQRNKGNFPGRFSGRQFSNSRSEMNVSTLELGDSALYLCASTYGGAPRTGELFFGEGSRLTVL.

V is TRBV19 and J is TRBJ2-7; 8 bases are shared with TRBD1. CDR1 is LNHDA and CDR2 is SQIVND in the germline V gene (reference sequence). The trim removed 4 bases at V and 5 bases at J, leaving 7 bases unmatched. There are 14 residues in the CDR3. CDR3 nucleotides: TGTGCCAGTAGTACAGGGGGCGACCTCCACGAGCAGTACTTC. Encoded protein: CASSTGGDLHEQYF.

The V gene is TRBV9, the J gene TRBJ1-1; perhaps TRBD1 as D (5 bases). This CDR3 spans 14 amino acids. CDR1 is SGDLS and CDR2 is YYNGEE in the germline V gene. Trimming took 4 bases from V and 0 from J, leaving 10 bases between them. In DNA, the CDR3 is TGTGCCAGCAGCCTGGGACCGATGAACACTGAAGCTTTCTTT. The encoded protein is CASSLGPMNTEAFF.

This chain connects TRBV6-2 or TRBV6-3 to TRBJ2-7, with TRBD1 as a possible D gene (6 bases). V gave up 6 bases and J gave up 3 bases, with 12 bases separating them. Germline V gene data show CDR1 as MNHEY and CDR2 as SVGEGT. This CDR3 region has 13 residues. The CDR3 loop is CASSRQVHYEQYF. The CDR3 nucleotides are TGTGCCAGCAGCCGACAGGTGCACTACGAGCAGTACTTC.

This clone was picked up a small number of times. J is TRBJ1-1 and V is TRBV2, with 7 bases that match TRBD1. J lost 4 bases, V lost 5 bases, and 4 bases had no gene match. There are 13 residues in the CDR3. The germline CDR1 and CDR2 sequences are SNHLY and FYNNEI. CDR3 sequence (DNA): TGTGCCAGCAGTAACAGGGGATTCACTGAAGCTTTCTTT. Protein sequence: CASSNRGFTEAFF.

This clone was observed a handful of times. The genes are TRBV6-2 or TRBV6-3 and TRBJ2-3; D gene ambiguous. The CDR3 consists of 14 residues. Trimming pared 5 bases from V and 0 bases from J, leaving 9 bases between. Germline loops: CDR1 MNHEY, CDR2 SVGEGT. CDR3 protein: CASSTLGSTDTQYF. The CDR3 region has the DNA TGTGCCAGCAGTACCTTGGGCAGCACAGATACGCAGTATTTT.

This chain connects TRBV7-2 to TRBJ2-7, with 10 bases lining up with TRBD2. CDR3 length: 14 amino acids. The V gene's germline CDR1 is SGHTA and CDR2 FQGNSA. Germline trimming cut 5 bases from V and 6 bases from J; bases unmatched to any gene: 7. DNA for the CDR3: TGTGCCAGCAGCGCAACTAGCGGGGCGGGCGAGCAGTACTTC. Residues: CASSATSGAGEQYF.

J is TRBJ1-3 and V is TRBV7-8, with D maybe TRBD1 (6 bases). Trimming removed 4 bases at V and 0 bases at J, with 10 bases between. Germline-derived CDR1 and CDR2 are SGHVS and FQNEAQ. CDR3 size: 15 residues. In DNA, the CDR3 is TGTGCCAGCAGCTCCAGGACAGACTCTGGAAACACCATATATTTT. Translated, it gives CASSSRTDSGNTIYF.

The rearrangement uses TRBV5-4 and TRBJ2-4; TRBD2 matches at 9 bases. Trimming removed 1 base from V and 3 bases from J; junction bases left unmatched: 5. Per germline, CDR1 SGHNT and CDR2 YYREEE (reference sequence). This CDR3 has 16 residues. This CDR3 reads CASSLMRGGGKNIQYF. In nucleotides, the CDR3 is TGTGCCAGCAGCTTGATGCGGGGGGGTGGCAAAAACATTCAGTACTTC.

The genes are TRBV7-3 and TRBJ2-3; a weak D match, TRBD2 (6 bases). Germline V lookup: CDR1 SGHTA, CDR2 FQGTGA. Trimming removed 0 bases at V and 6 bases at J, with 10 bases between. The CDR3 totals 14 residues. CDR3 sequence reads: CASSLTGGVDTQYF. CDR3 DNA sequence: TGTGCCAGCAGCTTAACGGGAGGCGTCGATACGCAGTATTTT. Full variable domain (outside the CDR3, taken from reference TRBV7-3 and TRBJ2-3): GAGVSQTPSNKVTEKGKYVELRCDPISGHTALYWYRQSLGQGPEFLIYFQGTGAADDSGLPNDRFFAVRPEGSVSTLKIQRTERGDSAVYLCASSLTGGVDTQYFGPGTRLTVL.